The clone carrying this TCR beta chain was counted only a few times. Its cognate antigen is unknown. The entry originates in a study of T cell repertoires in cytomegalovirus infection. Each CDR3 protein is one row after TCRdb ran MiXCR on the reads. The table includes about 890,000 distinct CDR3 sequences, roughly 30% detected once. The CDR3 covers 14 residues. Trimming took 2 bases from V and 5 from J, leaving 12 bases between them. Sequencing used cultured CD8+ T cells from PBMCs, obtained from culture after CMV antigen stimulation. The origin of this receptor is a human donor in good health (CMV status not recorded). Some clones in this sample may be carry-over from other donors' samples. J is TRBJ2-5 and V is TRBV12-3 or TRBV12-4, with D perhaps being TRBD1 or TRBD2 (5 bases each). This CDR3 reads CASSLLAGSETQYF. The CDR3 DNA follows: TGTGCCAGCAGTTTATTGGCAGGGAGCGAGACCCAGTACTTC.